This entry describes one TCR beta chain. It lacks a known antigen. It has no much larger one-base neighbor in the sample; base qualities were not kept. This sample stems from a study of a mutant IDH1 vaccine in newly diagnosed glioma (dated by TCRdb to about 2021). In terms of the full investigation: The roughly 33 treated patients were approximately 62% male and 37.5% female, with a mean age of about 43 years. Peripheral blood was collected at six visits: V03 (baseline), V05, V07, V10, V12 and V13. For exploratory analyses, longitudinal TCRB deep sequencing was carried out in around 26 treated patients wherever samples were available. Before enrollment, most patients had been given radiochemotherapy with temozolomide as standard therapy, while the rest had received either radiotherapy alone or temozolomide alone. The full study reports these points: It was noted by the authors that analyses of patient blood samples could not be reproduced owing to sample limitations. Selection of PBMC samples for TCRB deep sequencing was based on availability. Pseudoprogression appeared unrelated to alterations in the top peripheral T cell clonotypes detected by TCRB sequencing. Immune responses induced by the vaccine were seen in 90% to 95% of patients across multiple MHC alleles.

The method behind the library was the immunoSEQ multiplex PCR assay. The hsTCRB Kit was used according to the manufacturer's protocol to amplify rearranged TCR beta chain sequences. TCRB libraries were sequenced on an Illumina MiSeq. Turning to the authors' computational methods: Demultiplexing, trimming and gene mapping were performed with the kit vendor's proprietary platform. Drawn from immuneACCESS, this table holds only the in-frame rearrangements with V and J called that TCRdb kept. Clones are partly lost; checked studies trace under half to an unresolved V gene and leave the rest unexplained. That table furnishes V, J and clone size, whereas the DNA furnished D and trimming. This sample gives about 92,000 clones in total; 83% of them show up just once. The ten most abundant clones make up approximately 7.4% of the sample. Interpreted using the paper, the time point label stands for: baseline, week 1 (first vaccination visit). Interpreted using the paper, the treatment or condition label stands for: pre-vaccination baseline after standard-of-care therapy. Newly diagnosed WHO grade 3 or 4 IDH1-mutant astrocytomas showing loss of nuclear ATRX were present in the donors. The samples were drawn from NOA16, a multicentre, single-arm, open-label phase I trial in Germany that tested a mutant IDH1 peptide vaccine in humans for the first time. For immunogenicity testing, the blood drawn at visit V03 was used as the baseline sample. Genomic DNA for TCRB sequencing was extracted from EDTA blood using the DNeasy Blood and Tissue Kit.

The sequence came from a woman aged 45 to 65 with glioma. The specimen comprised PBMCs, sampled from a glioma patient treated with radiotherapy, temozolomide or both.

The CDR3 here reads CACKRAGANVLTF. The DNA sequence is as follows: TGTGCCTGCAAGAGGGCGGGGGCCAACGTCCTGACTTTC. The chain is encoded by TRBV19 joined to TRBJ2-6; perhaps TRBD2 is the D gene, with 5 bases matching. Cut back by 11 bases and 4 bases, the V and J ends lie 12 bases apart. The CDR3, cysteine through phenylalanine, is 13 amino acids long. Just the 39-base CDR3 DNA is kept, in frame starting at base 1. CDR1 LNHDA and CDR2 SQIVND were looked up in the germline V gene (reference sequence).